Listed below are T cell receptor beta chains from one sample, sequenced in a study of Ad26.COV2.S vaccination and SARS-CoV-2 variants. Only in-frame clones appear in the TCRdb table, and some are missing; sequencing was by immunoSEQ multiplex PCR. Of fewer than 300,000 clones in the sample, about 90% were seen once. This specimen was peripheral blood, taken in a trial of Ad26.COV2.S vaccine versus placebo. The receptors here all came from a person aged 18-65 years who received the Ad26.COV2.S COVID-19 vaccine or a placebo. Both conserved end residues are part of each CDR3. D genes are given only for firm matches.

D: NA
V: TRBV4-3
CDR3: CASSQDLSSTTDTQYF

D: TRBD1
V: TRBV18
CDR3: CASSPRTGGNTGELFF

D: TRBD2
V: TRBV6-5
CDR3: CASSYSASGGYEQYF

D: NA
V: TRBV20-1
CDR3: CSASPLGEAFF

D: TRBD1
V: TRBV18
CDR3: CASSTTQGAGELFF

D: TRBD1
V: TRBV27
CDR3: CASSAGTGGSYSPLHF

D: NA
V: TRBV5-1
CDR3: CASSLFGEGPNGYTF

D: TRBD1
V: TRBV19
CDR3: CASRTGTGNSPLHF

D: TRBD1
V: TRBV5-1
CDR3: CASSSGQGTTDTQYF

D: NA
V: TRBV6-5
CDR3: CASTEGGHTEAFF

D: NA
V: TRBV5-6
CDR3: CASSLGQGIQPQHF

D: NA
V: TRBV9
CDR3: CASSVAVSLETQYF

D: NA
V: TRBV3-1/TRBV3-2
CDR3: CASSPGGRFYTEAFF

D: NA
V: TRBV2
CDR3: CASRSGYPNTGELFF

D: NA
V: TRBV7-2
CDR3: CASSTDRKYGYTF

D: TRBD2
V: TRBV29-1
CDR3: CSVDASGGRGGELFF

D: TRBD2
V: TRBV7-9
CDR3: CASSLPLAGGHGTQYF

D: TRBD1
V: TRBV15
CDR3: CATSRGRDSMGGELFF

D: NA
V: TRBV30
CDR3: CAWSVVRRNSPLHF

D: NA
V: TRBV25-1
CDR3: CASSGETGTDTQYF

D: NA
V: TRBV7-9
CDR3: CASSPGGGGSYGYTF

D: TRBD1
V: TRBV29-1
CDR3: CSVEGQGRVGTQYF

D: NA
V: TRBV30
CDR3: CAWGRRNTEAFF

D: TRBD2
V: TRBV19
CDR3: CASTSGLAGPQETQYF

D: NA
V: TRBV6-5
CDR3: CASRPGLSNQPQHF

D: TRBD1
V: TRBV5-4
CDR3: CASSLVDREGYGYTF

D: NA
V: TRBV9
CDR3: CASSFGDIGYGYTF

D: NA
V: TRBV7-2
CDR3: CASSLVGARITQYF

D: TRBD1
V: TRBV6-4
CDR3: CASSEGAMNTEAFF

D: TRBD2
V: TRBV7-9
CDR3: CASSYHSGTSGRGEQFF

D: NA
V: TRBV2
CDR3: CASRVPDGSGANVLTF

D: NA
V: TRBV6-5
CDR3: CASSPGQGGPYEQYF

D: TRBD1
V: TRBV4-1
CDR3: CASSQVSRGRPWGYTF

D: NA
V: TRBV2
CDR3: CASRTTAATNEKLFF

D: TRBD2
V: TRBV5-4
CDR3: CASSPTASGALTGTDTQYF

D: NA
V: TRBV10-1
CDR3: CASSEGNEKLFF

D: TRBD1
V: TRBV2
CDR3: CASSAWTGGNYGYTF

D: NA
V: TRBV11-1
CDR3: CASSLRQDDYGYTF

D: NA
V: TRBV7-3
CDR3: CASSSGSNSPLHF

D: NA
V: TRBV11-2
CDR3: CASSSQSAGALHF

D: TRBD2
V: TRBV6-5
CDR3: CASSIGTSGSYEQYF

D: TRBD1
V: TRBV2
CDR3: CASRTGVNIQYF

D: NA
V: TRBV5-4
CDR3: CASSPDSGTSLYEQYF

D: TRBD1
V: TRBV18
CDR3: CASSPSFRTGGLNQPQHF

D: NA
V: TRBV28
CDR3: CASLTWDRGKEANYGYTF

D: NA
V: TRBV27
CDR3: CASNPPRGEQFF

D: TRBD2
V: TRBV3-1/TRBV3-2
CDR3: CASSRSGSTDTQYF

D: NA
V: TRBV6-5
CDR3: CASKAARAYGYTF

D: TRBD1
V: TRBV27
CDR3: CASWKWSGGSTDTQYF

D: TRBD1
V: TRBV3-1/TRBV3-2
CDR3: CASSQEDRGNTIYF

D: TRBD1
V: TRBV10-2
CDR3: CASSEHQGTGNSPLHF

D: NA
V: TRBV29-1
CDR3: CSAAEGFASTDTQYF

D: TRBD2
V: TRBV7-2
CDR3: CASSLGTSGSDTQYF